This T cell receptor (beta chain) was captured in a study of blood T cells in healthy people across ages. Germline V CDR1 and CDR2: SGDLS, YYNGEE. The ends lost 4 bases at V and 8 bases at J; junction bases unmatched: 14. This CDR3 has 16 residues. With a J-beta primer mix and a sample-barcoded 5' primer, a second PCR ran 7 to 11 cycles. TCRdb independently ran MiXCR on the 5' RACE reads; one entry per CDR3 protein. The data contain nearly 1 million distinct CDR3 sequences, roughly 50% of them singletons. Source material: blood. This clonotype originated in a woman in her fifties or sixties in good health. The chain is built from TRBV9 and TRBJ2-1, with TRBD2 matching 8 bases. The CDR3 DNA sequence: TGTGCCAGCAGCAAAGGGGGTAGCGGGATCGGCTATGAGCAGTTCTTC. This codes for CASSKGGSGIGYEQFF. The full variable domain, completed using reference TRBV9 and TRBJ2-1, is DSGVTQTPKHLITATGQRVTLRCSPRSGDLSVYWYQQSLDQGLQFLIQYYNGEERAKGNILERFSAQQFPDLHSELNLSSLELGDSALYFCASSKGGSGIGYEQFFGPGTRLTVL.